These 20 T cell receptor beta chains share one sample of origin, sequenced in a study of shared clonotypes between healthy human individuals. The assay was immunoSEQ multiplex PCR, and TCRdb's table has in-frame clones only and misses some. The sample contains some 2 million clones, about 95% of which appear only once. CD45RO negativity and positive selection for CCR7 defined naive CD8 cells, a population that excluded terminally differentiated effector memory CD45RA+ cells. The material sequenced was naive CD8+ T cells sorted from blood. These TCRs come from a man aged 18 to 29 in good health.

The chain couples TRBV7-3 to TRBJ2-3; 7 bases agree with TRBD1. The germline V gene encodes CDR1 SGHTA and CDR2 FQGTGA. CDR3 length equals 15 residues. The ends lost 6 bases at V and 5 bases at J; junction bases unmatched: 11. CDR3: CASSPGTAAGDTQYF. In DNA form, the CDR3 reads TGTGCCAGCAGTCCTGGGACAGCGGCGGGAGATACGCAGTATTTT.

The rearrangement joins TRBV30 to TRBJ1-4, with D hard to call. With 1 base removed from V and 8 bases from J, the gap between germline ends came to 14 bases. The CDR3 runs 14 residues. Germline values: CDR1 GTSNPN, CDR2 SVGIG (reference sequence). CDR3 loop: CAWSAGASWEKLFF. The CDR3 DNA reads TGTGCCTGGAGTGCGGGCGCATCCTGGGAAAAACTGTTTTTT. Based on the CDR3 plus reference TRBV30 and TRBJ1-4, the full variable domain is SQTIHQWPATLVQPVGSPLSLECTVEGTSNPNLYWYRQAAGRGLQLLFYSVGIGQISSEVPQNLSASRPQDRQFILSSKKLLLSDSGFYLCAWSAGASWEKLFFGSGTQLSVL.

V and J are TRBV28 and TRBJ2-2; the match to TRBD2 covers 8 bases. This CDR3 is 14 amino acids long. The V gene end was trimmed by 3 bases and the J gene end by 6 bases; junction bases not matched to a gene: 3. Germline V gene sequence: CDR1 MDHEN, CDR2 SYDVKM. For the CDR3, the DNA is TGTGCCAGCAGTTTGACTAGCGAATCCGGGGAGCTGTTTTTT. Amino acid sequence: CASSLTSESGELFF.

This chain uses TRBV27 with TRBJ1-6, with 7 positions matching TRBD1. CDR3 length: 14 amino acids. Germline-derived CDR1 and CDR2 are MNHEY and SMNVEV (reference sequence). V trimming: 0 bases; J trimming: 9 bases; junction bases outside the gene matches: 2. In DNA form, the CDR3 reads TGTGCCAGCAGTTTATCGACAGGGTTTTCACCCCTCCACTTT. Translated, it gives CASSLSTGFSPLHF.

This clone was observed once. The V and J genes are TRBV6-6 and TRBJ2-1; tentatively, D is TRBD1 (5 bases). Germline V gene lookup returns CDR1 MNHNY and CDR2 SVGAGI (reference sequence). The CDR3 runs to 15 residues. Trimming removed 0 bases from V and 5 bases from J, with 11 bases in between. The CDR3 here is CASSYSRGPNNEQFF. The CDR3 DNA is TGTGCCAGCAGTTACTCAAGGGGCCCCAACAATGAGCAGTTCTTC.

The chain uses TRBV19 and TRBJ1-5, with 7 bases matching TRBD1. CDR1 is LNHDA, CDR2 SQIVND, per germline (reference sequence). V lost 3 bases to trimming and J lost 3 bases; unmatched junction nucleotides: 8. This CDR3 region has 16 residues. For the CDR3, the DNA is TGTGCCAGTAGTATGTGGTCGGGACAGAACAATCAGCCCCAGCATTTT. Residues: CASSMWSGQNNQPQHF. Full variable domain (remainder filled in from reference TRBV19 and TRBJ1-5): DGGITQSPKYLFRKEGQNVTLSCEQNLNHDAMYWYRQDPGQGLRLIYYSQIVNDFQKGDIAEGYSVSREKKESFPLTVTSAQKNPTAFYLCASSMWSGQNNQPQHFGDGTRLSIL.

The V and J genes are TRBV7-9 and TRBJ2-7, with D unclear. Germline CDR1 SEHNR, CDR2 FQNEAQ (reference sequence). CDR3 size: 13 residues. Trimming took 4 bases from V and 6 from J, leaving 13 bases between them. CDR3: CASSSDEHREQYF. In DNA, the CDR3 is TGTGCCAGCAGCTCGGATGAACACCGCGAGCAGTACTTC.

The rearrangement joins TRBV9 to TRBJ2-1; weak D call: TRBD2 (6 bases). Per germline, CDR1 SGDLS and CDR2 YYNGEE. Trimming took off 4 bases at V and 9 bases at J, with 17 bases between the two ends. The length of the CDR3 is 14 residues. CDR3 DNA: TGTGCCAGCAGCCCCCCCGGGGGAGTAGTTGAGCAGTTCTTC. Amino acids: CASSPPGGVVEQFF.

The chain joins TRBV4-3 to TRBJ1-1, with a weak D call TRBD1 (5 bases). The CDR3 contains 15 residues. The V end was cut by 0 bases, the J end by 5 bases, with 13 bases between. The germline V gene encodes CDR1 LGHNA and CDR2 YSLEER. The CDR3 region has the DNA TGCGCCAGCAGCCAAGAGCGGGGGGTATTTACTGAAGCTTTCTTT. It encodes CASSQERGVFTEAFF.

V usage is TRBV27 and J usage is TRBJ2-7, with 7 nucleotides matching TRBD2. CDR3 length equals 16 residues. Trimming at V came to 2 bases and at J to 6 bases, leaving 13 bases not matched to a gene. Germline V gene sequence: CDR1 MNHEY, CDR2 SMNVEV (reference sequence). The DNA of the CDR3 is TGTGCCAGCAGTTTAAGCGGGGACGGGTCAAATGCCGAGCAGTACTTC. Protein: CASSLSGDGSNAEQYF.

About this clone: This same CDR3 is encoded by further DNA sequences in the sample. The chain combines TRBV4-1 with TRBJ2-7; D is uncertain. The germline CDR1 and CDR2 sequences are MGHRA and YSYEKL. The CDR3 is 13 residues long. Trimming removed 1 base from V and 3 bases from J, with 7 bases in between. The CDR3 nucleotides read TGCGCCAGCAGCCAAGTGCAGGACTACGAGCAGTACTTC. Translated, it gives CASSQVQDYEQYF.

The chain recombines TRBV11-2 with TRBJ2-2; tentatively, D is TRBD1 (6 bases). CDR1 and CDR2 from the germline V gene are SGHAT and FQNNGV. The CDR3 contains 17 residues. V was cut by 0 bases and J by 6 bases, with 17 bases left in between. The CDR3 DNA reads TGTGCCAGCAGCTTAGAATTCTACAGGGAAGGCGCCGGGGAGCTGTTTTTT. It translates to CASSLEFYREGAGELFF. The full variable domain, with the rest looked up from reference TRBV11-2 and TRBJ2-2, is EAGVAQSPRYKIIEKRQSVAFWCNPISGHATLYWYQQILGQGPKLLIQFQNNGVVDDSQLPKDRFSAERLKGVDSTLKIQPAKLEDSAVYLCASSLEFYREGAGELFFGEGSRLTVL.

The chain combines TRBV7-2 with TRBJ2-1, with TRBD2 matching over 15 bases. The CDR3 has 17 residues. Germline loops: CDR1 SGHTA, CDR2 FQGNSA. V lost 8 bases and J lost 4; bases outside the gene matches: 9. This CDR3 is CASSGLAGGLRYNEQFF. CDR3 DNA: TGTGCCAGCTCCGGACTAGCGGGAGGGCTCCGATACAATGAGCAGTTCTTC.

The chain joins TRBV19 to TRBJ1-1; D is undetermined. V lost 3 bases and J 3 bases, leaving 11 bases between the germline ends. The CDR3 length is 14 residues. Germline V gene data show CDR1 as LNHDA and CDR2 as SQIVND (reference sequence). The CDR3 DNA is TGTGCCAGTAGTATCTTCAATTTAGACACTGAAGCTTTCTTT. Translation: CASSIFNLDTEAFF.

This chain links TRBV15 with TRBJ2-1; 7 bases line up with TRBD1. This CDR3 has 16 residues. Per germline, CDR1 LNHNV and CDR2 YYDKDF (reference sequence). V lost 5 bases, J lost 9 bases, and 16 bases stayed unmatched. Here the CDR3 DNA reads TGTGCCACCAGCGAGAGAACAGGGGTTGTCGATGGTGAGCAGTTCTTC. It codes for CATSERTGVVDGEQFF.

In DNA form, the CDR3 reads TGTGCCAGCAGCTTGGTAGGACACGGTGAAGCTTTCTTT. It specifies CASSLVGHGEAFF. The chain couples TRBV5-6 to TRBJ1-1; the D gene is possibly TRBD1 (5 bases). CDR3 size: 13 residues. CDR1 and CDR2 from the germline V gene are SGHDT and YYEEEE. Trimming stripped 0 bases from V and 7 bases from J, with 10 bases between.

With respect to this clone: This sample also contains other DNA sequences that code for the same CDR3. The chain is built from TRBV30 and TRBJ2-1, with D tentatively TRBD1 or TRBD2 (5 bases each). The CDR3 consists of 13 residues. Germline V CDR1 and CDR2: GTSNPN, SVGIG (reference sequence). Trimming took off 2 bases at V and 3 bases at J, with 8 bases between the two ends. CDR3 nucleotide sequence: TGTGCCTGGAGTCCTGGGGGCTACAATGAGCAGTTCTTC. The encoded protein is CAWSPGGYNEQFF.

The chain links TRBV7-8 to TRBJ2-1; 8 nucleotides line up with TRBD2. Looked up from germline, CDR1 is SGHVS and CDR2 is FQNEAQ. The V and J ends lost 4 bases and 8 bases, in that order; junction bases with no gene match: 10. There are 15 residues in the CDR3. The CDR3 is CASSSGRGGLDEQFF. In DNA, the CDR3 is TGTGCCAGCAGCTCGGGACGGGGGGGCTTGGATGAGCAGTTCTTC.

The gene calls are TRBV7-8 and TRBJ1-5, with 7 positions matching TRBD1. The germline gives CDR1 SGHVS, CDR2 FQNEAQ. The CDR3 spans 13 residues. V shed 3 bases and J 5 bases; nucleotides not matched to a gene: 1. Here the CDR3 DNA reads TGTGCCAGCAGCTTTCAGGGGGATCAGCCCCAGCATTTT. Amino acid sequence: CASSFQGDQPQHF. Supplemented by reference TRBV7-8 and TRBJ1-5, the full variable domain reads GAGVSQSPRYKVAKRGQDVALRCDPISGHVSLFWYQQALGQGPEFLTYFQNEAQLDKSGLPSDRFFAERPEGSVSTLKIQRTQQEDSAVYLCASSFQGDQPQHFGDGTRLSIL.

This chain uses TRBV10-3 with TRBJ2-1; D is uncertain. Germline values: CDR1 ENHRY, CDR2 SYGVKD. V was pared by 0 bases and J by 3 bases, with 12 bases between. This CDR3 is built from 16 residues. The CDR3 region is CAISESSAPLYNEQFF. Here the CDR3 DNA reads TGTGCCATCAGTGAGTCTTCGGCCCCTCTCTACAATGAGCAGTTCTTC.